This T cell receptor (beta chain) was captured in a study of Graves' ophthalmopathy and Graves' hyperthyroidism. This CDR3 has 15 amino acids. The V gene's germline CDR1 is DFQATT and CDR2 SNEGSKA (reference sequence). V was trimmed by 0 bases and J by 3 bases, leaving 14 bases between them. Amplification of the TCR beta CDR3 regions used RNA transcripts (as template). The library came from an HTBI-primed first-round RT-PCR and a second-round multiplex PCR. MiXCR, run by TCRdb on the multiplex PCR reads, gives a single entry per CDR3 protein. The sample carries 500,000 to 700,000 distinct CDR3 sequences, 22% recorded once. In this sample, this clonotype turned up many times.

The V and J genes are TRBV20-1 and TRBJ1-1; D is possibly TRBD1 (6 bases). The sample comprised peripheral blood. The receptor's source is a woman aged 18-29 years with stable Graves' hyperthyroidism. Some clones in this sample may be carry-over from other donors' samples. In DNA form, the CDR3 reads TGCAGTGCTAGAGATCAGGGCAGACAGGACACTGAAGCTTTCTTT. It encodes CSARDQGRQDTEAFF.